What follows are 16 T cell receptor beta chains derived from one specimen sequenced in a study of siplizumab effects on memory and regulatory T cells. The repertoire was sequenced with immunoSEQ multiplex PCR; TCRdb's copy has only in-frame clones and lacks some. This table holds 90,000 to 95,000 clones, under 95% found once. Sequencing was carried out using CD8+ T cells sorted from blood. The receptor source for this set is a human donor in good health.

This clone appeared a single time. This chain connects TRBV19 to TRBJ1-2; D unclear. CDR1 LNHDA and CDR2 SQIVND come from the germline V gene (reference sequence). Deletions cut 5 bases from V and 1 base from J, with 5 bases between. The CDR3 is 12 residues long. CDR3 residues: CASSQLNYGYTF. CDR3 bases: TGTGCCAGTAGTCAGCTTAACTATGGCTACACCTTC.

V usage is TRBV7-9 and J usage is TRBJ2-1; 10 bases are a match to TRBD1. Trimming removed 4 bases from V and 4 bases from J; junction bases left unmatched: 4. Germline V lookup: CDR1 SEHNR, CDR2 FQNEAQ (reference sequence). This CDR3 spans 15 amino acids. The CDR3 reads CASSYGTGDYNEQFF. In nucleotides, the CDR3 is TGTGCCAGCAGCTATGGGACAGGGGATTACAATGAGCAGTTCTTC. Variable domain in full (rest from reference TRBV7-9 and TRBJ2-1): DTGVSQNPRHKITKRGQNVTFRCDPISEHNRLYWYRQTLGQGPEFLTYFQNEAQLEKSRLLSDRFSAERPKGSFSTLEIQRTEQGDSAMYLCASSYGTGDYNEQFFGPGTRLTVL.

CDR3: CATSPGRRAEAFF. CDR3 DNA sequence: TGTGCCACCAGCCCCGGAAGAAGGGCTGAAGCTTTCTTT. J is TRBJ1-1 and V is TRBV15; D remains unclear. Trimming removed 5 bases from V and 6 bases from J, with 13 bases in between. The CDR3 covers 13 residues. CDR1 is LNHNV, CDR2 YYDKDF, per germline (reference sequence).

The J gene is TRBJ2-7, the V gene TRBV7-8, with D possibly matching TRBD2 (6 bases). The CDR3 has 15 amino acids. The V and J ends lost 5 bases and 2 bases respectively, with 16 bases between them. Germline-derived CDR1 and CDR2 are SGHVS and FQNEAQ. The CDR3 loop is CASSHDSRETYEQYF. The CDR3 region has the DNA TGTGCCAGCAGCCATGACTCGCGGGAAACCTACGAGCAGTACTTC.

The chain couples TRBV7-9 to TRBJ1-1, with TRBD1 matching 8 bases. The germline V gene encodes CDR1 SEHNR and CDR2 FQNEAQ (reference sequence). V dropped 4 bases and J dropped 5; count of bases not matched to a gene: 3. The CDR3 totals 13 residues. The CDR3 loop is CASSSDRATEAFF. In DNA, the CDR3 is TGTGCCAGCAGCTCGGACAGGGCGACTGAAGCTTTCTTT.

In this sample, this clone turned up once. The chain joins TRBV9 to TRBJ2-7, with 7 bases identical to TRBD2. Losses at the gene ends were 0 bases for V and 3 bases for J; bases not matched to a gene: 6. The germline gives CDR1 SGDLS, CDR2 YYNGEE. The length of the CDR3 is 15 residues. Here the CDR3 DNA reads TGTGCCAGCAGCGTAGGTGACGGGGGGAACTACGAGCAGTACTTC. Residues: CASSVGDGGNYEQYF.

This clone was observed a single time. One end of the junction fails to match germline, which may point to a read error. The genes are TRBV30 and TRBJ1-2, with D unresolved. The CDR3 totals 11 residues. Germline V gene sequence: CDR1 GTSNPN, CDR2 SVGIG (reference sequence). CDR3 coding DNA: TGTGCCCGGAGCGATAGCTATGGCTACACCTTC. Its translation: CARSDSYGYTF.

The rearrangement uses TRBV7-9 and TRBJ2-1; a weak D match, TRBD2 (6 bases). Germline V gene sequence: CDR1 SEHNR, CDR2 FQNEAQ (reference sequence). Trimming took off 4 bases at V and 4 bases at J, with 11 bases between the two ends. The CDR3 has 14 residues. This chain's CDR3 is CASSSGVGYNEQFF. The CDR3 DNA is TGTGCCAGCAGCTCGGGGGTAGGGTACAATGAGCAGTTCTTC.

This chain joins TRBV7-9 and TRBJ2-7; possibly TRBD1 or TRBD2 for D (6 bases each). V lost 5 bases to trimming and J lost 0 bases, with 14 bases between them. CDR3 length: 15 residues. In germline, CDR1 is SEHNR, CDR2 FQNEAQ (reference sequence). DNA of the CDR3: TGTGCCAGCAGCCCAAGTCGGGGGCCCTCCTACGAGCAGTACTTC. Protein sequence: CASSPSRGPSYEQYF.

The rearrangement links TRBV7-9 to TRBJ2-7; D not certain. Germline CDR1 SEHNR, CDR2 FQNEAQ (reference sequence). The CDR3 extends over 13 amino acids. V was trimmed by 8 bases and J by 1 base, leaving 12 bases between them. CDR3 sequence: CASEDAGSYEQYF. Here the CDR3 DNA reads TGTGCCAGCGAGGATGCAGGTTCCTACGAGCAGTACTTC.

The chain recombines TRBV11-2 with TRBJ2-7, with TRBD2 identical over 8 bases. This CDR3 spans 15 amino acids. Germline lookup yields CDR1 SGHAT and CDR2 FQNNGV. The ends lost 4 bases at V and 1 base at J; junction bases unmatched: 6. The CDR3 region is CASSYSGGRSYEQYF. DNA for the CDR3: TGTGCCAGCAGCTACTCGGGGGGGCGTTCCTACGAGCAGTACTTC.

This chain joins TRBV7-8 and TRBJ2-5; D is unclear. V lost 5 bases, J lost 2 bases, and 18 bases lay in between. The CDR3 covers 16 residues. Germline V lookup: CDR1 SGHVS, CDR2 FQNEAQ. The CDR3 bases are TGTGCCAGCAGCCGTAGGCCCCTCGGCGCGCAAGAGACCCAGTACTTC. Encoded protein: CASSRRPLGAQETQYF.

This chain uses TRBV7-8 with TRBJ2-1; D is uncertain. CDR3 length: 14 residues. CDR1 and CDR2 from the germline V gene are SGHVS and FQNEAQ. V gave up 5 bases and J gave up 8 bases, with 16 bases separating them. This CDR3 is CASSRAGFLDEQFF. As DNA, the CDR3 is TGTGCCAGCAGCCGGGCAGGATTTCTCGATGAGCAGTTCTTC.

The CDR3 here is CASSVGTGSAFF. In nucleotides, the CDR3 is TGTGCCAGCAGCGTAGGAACAGGGAGCGCTTTCTTT. This chain joins TRBV9 and TRBJ1-1, with D possibly TRBD1 on 6 matching bases. The CDR3 has 12 amino acids. The germline V gene encodes CDR1 SGDLS and CDR2 YYNGEE. With 0 bases removed from V and 11 bases from J, the gap between germline ends came to 11 bases.

The chain joins TRBV19 to TRBJ1-1; perhaps TRBD1 as D (5 bases). CDR1 LNHDA and CDR2 SQIVND come from the germline V gene (reference sequence). The CDR3 consists of 13 residues. V gave up 10 bases and J gave up 1 base, with 13 bases separating them. CDR3 in DNA: TGTGCCACCCTAGGGGCTTGGAACACTGAAGCTTTCTTT. Its translation: CATLGAWNTEAFF.

The rearrangement links TRBV14 to TRBJ2-1; 14 bases match TRBD2. Germline assignment: CDR1 SGHDN and CDR2 FVKESK. V trimming: 0 bases; J trimming: 0 bases; junction bases outside the gene matches: 4. There are 19 residues in the CDR3. CDR3 loop: CASSQEGLAGDSSYNEQFF. The CDR3 DNA reads TGTGCCAGCAGCCAAGAGGGACTAGCGGGGGATAGCTCCTACAATGAGCAGTTCTTC.